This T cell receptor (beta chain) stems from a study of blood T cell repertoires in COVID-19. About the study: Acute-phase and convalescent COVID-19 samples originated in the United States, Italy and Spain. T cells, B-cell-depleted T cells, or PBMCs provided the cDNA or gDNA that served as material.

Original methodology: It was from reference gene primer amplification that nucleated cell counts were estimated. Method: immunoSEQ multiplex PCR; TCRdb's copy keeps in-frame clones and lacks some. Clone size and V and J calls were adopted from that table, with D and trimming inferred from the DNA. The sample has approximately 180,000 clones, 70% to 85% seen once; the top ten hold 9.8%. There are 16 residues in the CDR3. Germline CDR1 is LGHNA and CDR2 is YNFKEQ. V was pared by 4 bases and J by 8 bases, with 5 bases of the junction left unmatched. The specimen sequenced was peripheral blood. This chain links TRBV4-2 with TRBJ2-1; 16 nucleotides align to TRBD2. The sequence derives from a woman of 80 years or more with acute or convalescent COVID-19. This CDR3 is CASSPGTSGRADEQFF. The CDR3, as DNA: TGTGCCAGCAGCCCAGGGACTAGCGGGAGGGCGGATGAGCAGTTCTTC.